The rows below give T cell receptor beta chains drawn from one sample of a study of T cell responses to AZD1222 COVID-19 vaccine. The method was immunoSEQ multiplex PCR; TCRdb's version includes in-frame clones alone and lacks a portion of them. Among about 110,000 clones listed, nearly 90% were seen once. Sample: peripheral blood, taken on day 0 of MenACWY control vaccination. The receptors were gathered from an adult in good health. Each CDR3 is given with its conserved first and last residue. Fields, in order: V gene, clone size, D gene, J gene, CDR3 DNA, CDR3 protein. D genes are given only for firm matches. Size tells how often a clone was seen (once, few, many) or the class of an expanded clone, and some rows leave it out.

TRBV7-9	-	-	TRBJ1-2	TGTGCCAGCAGCTCGGGGGCGCTATACCTCTATGGCTACACCTTC	CASSSGALYLYGYTF
TRBV19	-	-	TRBJ2-7	TGTGCCAGTAGTTTGGCAGGGGATACATACGAGCAGTACTTC	CASSLAGDTYEQYF
TRBV7-6	-	TRBD2	TRBJ2-1	TGTGCCAGCAGCCCGCTAGCGGGGGTGATAATTGGGGAGCAGTTCTTC	CASSPLAGVIIGEQFF
TRBV28	-	-	TRBJ1-3	TGTGCCAGCAGTTTCCCGCGGGACGGCTCTGGAAACACCATATATTTT	CASSFPRDGSGNTIYF
TRBV6-1	-	-	TRBJ1-2	TGTGCCAGCAGTGACAGGGAAGTAACCTTC	CASSDREVTF
TRBV10-3	-	-	TRBJ1-3	TGTGCCATCACGGGGGGCCCTTTCTCTGGAAACACCATATATTTT	CAITGGPFSGNTIYF
TRBV7-2	-	-	TRBJ1-5	TGTGCCAGCAGCTTTCAAGGGGGGCAGCCCCAGCATTTT	CASSFQGGQPQHF
TRBV10-1	-	-	TRBJ1-6	TGCGCCAGCACCCGATCACCCCTCCACTTT	CASTRSPLHF
TRBV6-5	-	TRBD1	TRBJ2-1	TGTGCCAGCACTCTGGACAGGAATACCCACAATGAGCAGTTCTTC	CASTLDRNTHNEQFF
TRBV7-8	-	-	TRBJ1-5	TGTGCCAGCAGCTTAGATAGGTGGTCCCCCCAGCATTTT	CASSLDRWSPQHF
TRBV11-3	-	-	TRBJ2-1	TGTGCCAGCAGCGCAGGGACGGCATACTACAATGAGCAGTTCTTC	CASSAGTAYYNEQFF
TRBV12-5	-	TRBD1	TRBJ1-5	TGTGCTAGTGGTTGTACAGGGGTCAATCAGCCCCAGCATTTT	CASGCTGVNQPQHF
TRBV4-2	-	-	TRBJ1-1	TGTGCCAGCAGCCAGGACAAGGTGGGGGCTGAAGCTTTCTTT	CASSQDKVGAEAFF
TRBV19	-	-	TRBJ2-7	TGTGCCAGTAGTAGAGACAGTGACTCCTACGAGCAGTACTTC	CASSRDSDSYEQYF
TRBV6-5	-	-	TRBJ2-7	TGTGCCAGCACCGTTCTTGGCGAGCAGTACTTC	CASTVLGEQYF
TRBV4-2	-	-	TRBJ1-2	TGTGCCAGCAGCCAGGGGCAGGTACAGAATCCCACCTTC	CASSQGQVQNPTF
TRBV28	-	-	TRBJ2-7	TGTGCCAGCAGCCTTAGGACACCCAGACGGGGTCTGCGTTACTACGAGCAGTACTTC	CASSLRTPRRGLRYYEQYF
TRBV2	few	-	TRBJ2-1	TGTGCCAGCCGATACAATGAGCAGTTCTTC	CASRYNEQFF
TRBV14	-	-	TRBJ2-1	TGTGCCAGCAGCCTAACGGGACTCCTTAGCGACAATGAGCAGTTCTTC	CASSLTGLLSDNEQFF
TRBV3-1/TRBV3-2	-	TRBD2	TRBJ2-3	TGTGCCAGCAAAGAGCGGGAGTTGGGGGATACGCAGTATTTT	CASKERELGDTQYF
TRBV7-9	once	-	TRBJ2-7	TGTGCCAGCAGCCCCTCCGGCGCGGAGAAAGAGCAGTACTTC	CASSPSGAEKEQYF
TRBV28	-	TRBD1	TRBJ1-4	TGTGCCAGCAGTCGTCGACAGGGGCGCGAAAAACTGTTTTTT	CASSRRQGREKLFF
TRBV15	medium-sized	TRBD2	TRBJ2-2	TGTGCCACCAGCATCCTCCGAGCGGGGCAAACCGGGGAGCTGTTTTTT	CATSILRAGQTGELFF
TRBV9	-	TRBD1	TRBJ2-7	TGTGCCAGCAGCCCTATGACAGGGGTCTACGAGCAGTACTTC	CASSPMTGVYEQYF
TRBV5-4	once	TRBD1	TRBJ1-1	TGTGCCAGCAGTTCCGGGACAGCGGGATTGGCCACTGAAGCTTTCTTT	CASSSGTAGLATEAFF
TRBV5-4	-	-	TRBJ1-2	TGTGCCAGCAGGTCTCAGGGAGACTATGGCTACACCTTC	CASRSQGDYGYTF
TRBV5-4	-	-	TRBJ1-1	TGTGCCAGCAGCTCCCCAGGGTTGGCTGAAGCTTTCTTT	CASSSPGLAEAFF
TRBV6-5	-	-	TRBJ2-7	TGTGCCAGCAAGAAAACCGTGGCCCCCTACGAGCAGTACTTC	CASKKTVAPYEQYF
TRBV10-3	-	-	TRBJ1-2	TGTGCCGTCAACCTGGGAGGGAGGGCGGATGGCTACACCTTC	CAVNLGGRADGYTF
TRBV29-1	-	-	TRBJ1-4	TGCAGCGTTGATTCGGAGGTTGAAGAAAAACTGTTTTTT	CSVDSEVEEKLFF
TRBV28	-	-	TRBJ1-2	TGTGCCAGCACAGGGGCGTTTGGTGGCTACACCTTC	CASTGAFGGYTF
TRBV7-2	-	-	TRBJ1-2	TGTGCCAGCAGCTTAGGGGACGGGGGGAACTATGGCTACACCTTC	CASSLGDGGNYGYTF
TRBV5-1	-	-	TRBJ2-1	TGCGCCAGCAGCCGACAGGAGAGCTACAATGAGCAGTTCTTC	CASSRQESYNEQFF
TRBV4-2	-	-	TRBJ2-7	TGTGCCAGCAGCCTAGGGGGGGGGAGCTACGAGCAGTACTTC	CASSLGGGSYEQYF
TRBV18	-	TRBD1	TRBJ2-7	TGTGCCAGCTCACCACGACAGGGGGAAACTCTCGAGCAGTACTTC	CASSPRQGETLEQYF
TRBV7-7	-	TRBD1	TRBJ1-1	TGTGCCAGCAGCTTGGGACAGCTCCTCGGAATGAACACTGAAGCTTTCTTT	CASSLGQLLGMNTEAFF
TRBV10-3	-	TRBD1	TRBJ1-2	TGTGCCATCAGACCCGCGGACAGGTTACATGGCTACACCTTC	CAIRPADRLHGYTF
TRBV29-1	-	-	TRBJ2-2	TGCAGCGTTTTGACTATGAACACCGGGGAGCTGTTTTTT	CSVLTMNTGELFF
TRBV4-1	once	-	TRBJ2-3	TGCGCCAGCAGCCAAGGTGGTGTCTTCGGTACAGATACGCAGTATTTT	CASSQGGVFGTDTQYF
TRBV18	-	-	TRBJ2-2	TGTGCCAGCTCACCAGACTTTGTGGCTGCCTTCACCGGGGAGCTGTTTTTT	CASSPDFVAAFTGELFF
TRBV12-3/TRBV12-4	-	-	TRBJ1-1	TGTGCCAGCATCCCTTCCTGGGGCACTGAAGCTTTCTTT	CASIPSWGTEAFF
TRBV6-5	-	-	TRBJ1-1	TGTGCCAGCAACAGTGAGTTGAACACTGAAGCTTTCTTT	CASNSELNTEAFF
TRBV10-3	-	TRBD2	TRBJ2-1	TGTGCCATCAGTGGGGGACTAGCAGACAATGAGCAGTTCTTC	CAISGGLADNEQFF
TRBV27	-	TRBD2	TRBJ2-3	TGTGCCAGCAGTCAATGGGCTAGCGGGGGGGAAGATACGCAGTATTTT	CASSQWASGGEDTQYF
TRBV6-5	-	-	TRBJ2-7	TGTGCCAGCAGTTATGGGGTAGGGGTAGTGGAGGAGCAGTACTTC	CASSYGVGVVEEQYF
TRBV2	-	TRBD1	TRBJ1-1	TGTGCCAGCAGTCCCCAGGGGGGCACTGAAGCTTTCTTT	CASSPQGGTEAFF
TRBV30	-	-	TRBJ1-3	TGTGCCCGAGAAAGCAACTCTGGAAACACCATATATTTT	CARESNSGNTIYF
TRBV18	-	TRBD1	TRBJ2-7	TGTGCCAGCTCACCGACAACCAGGGGGTCCTACGAGCAGTACTTC	CASSPTTRGSYEQYF
TRBV25-1	-	TRBD1	TRBJ2-7	TGTGCCAGCAGTGCCCCCGGGACAGGGAGGTCTAGCGGCTACGAGCAGTACTTC	CASSAPGTGRSSGYEQYF
TRBV4-3	-	-	TRBJ2-2	TGCGCCAGCAGCCAAGATCGAGCGAACACCGGGGAGCTGTTTTTT	CASSQDRANTGELFF
TRBV5-6	once	-	TRBJ1-2	TGTGCCAGCACCGGGGGGGCCCCACGGCATGGCTACACCTTC	CASTGGAPRHGYTF